This TCR beta chain appears in the sequencing data of a study of T cell responses to AZD1222 COVID-19 vaccine. Study-level points and caveats: It was only after the peak T cell response that any repertoires were sampled. Spike was spanned by vaccine-associated CD4 TCRs, with dominance at 160-218 and 743-854. The donors showed a predominance of white British ancestry and of females, with possible underestimation of clonal diversity. Targets within unmutated variant regions were reportedly found for nearly half of spike-specific TCRs.

Measured with immunoSEQ multiplex PCR; TCRdb has only the in-frame clones, and not every one. Altogether 55,000 to 75,000 clones are present, 70% to 90% being singletons, with the ten largest covering approximately 4.9%. The CDR3 has 14 residues. On this clone itself: Its antigen is currently unknown.

This receptor was identified in an adult in good health. The source was peripheral blood, collected on day 0 of AZD1222 vaccination. The chain employs TRBV21-1 and TRBJ2-5; TRBD2, the D gene given by the table, was not confirmed from the DNA. TRBV21-1 has pseudogene status. The CDR3 protein is CASGGAPLEGTQYF. The CDR3 coding sequence is TGTGCCAGCGGAGGAGCACCCCTAGAAGGGACCCAGTACTTC.